Below are 24 T cell receptor beta chains sequenced from a single sample in a study of T cell repertoires in cytomegalovirus infection. Antigens for these TCRs are unknown. TCRdb reprocessed the reads via MiXCR and lists one record per CDR3 protein. The sample records 680,000 or so distinct CDR3 sequences, about 33% being singletons. The sequences come from cultured PBMCs, collected from culture after CMV antigen stimulation. These receptors came from a human donor in good health (CMV status not recorded). Some clones in this sample may be carry-over from other donors' samples.

This clonotype has only a few counts. The chain joins TRBV7-6 to TRBJ2-5, with D maybe TRBD1 (6 bases). The CDR3 totals 14 residues. Germline loops: CDR1 SGHVS, CDR2 FNYEAQ. V lost 6 bases to trimming and J lost 2 bases, with 13 bases between them. CDR3 sequence reads: CASRRTAAQETQYF. The CDR3 nucleotides read TGTGCCAGCAGAAGGACAGCCGCACAAGAGACCCAGTACTTC.

This clonotype came up a few times. The gene calls are TRBV19 and TRBJ1-5; D not certain. V was pared by 10 bases and J by 0 bases, with 16 bases between. The CDR3 is 15 residues long. CDR1 and CDR2 from the germline V gene are LNHDA and SQIVND (reference sequence). The CDR3, as DNA: TGTGCCACCAGGAGGGCCTTTATTAGCAATCAGCCCCAGCATTTT. This sequence encodes CATRRAFISNQPQHF.

V is TRBV2 and J is TRBJ2-1, with D perhaps matching TRBD1 (6 bases). The ends were cut back, 6 bases at V and 5 bases at J, with 17 bases in the middle. The CDR3 runs to 15 residues. Per the germline V gene, CDR1 is SNHLY and CDR2 is FYNNEI. The CDR3 DNA reads TGTGCCAGCAGGAGGGGCAGGGGCTACGACAATGAGCAGTTCTTC. Encoded protein: CASRRGRGYDNEQFF. The whole variable domain, filled in from reference TRBV2 and TRBJ2-1, reads EPEVTQTPSHQVTQMGQEVILRCVPISNHLYFYWYRQILGQKVEFLVSFYNNEISEKSEIFDDQFSVERPDGSNFTLKIRSTKLEDSAMYFCASRRGRGYDNEQFFGPGTRLTVL.

This clonotype was found many times. This chain connects TRBV7-2 to TRBJ2-4; D call uncertain. Trimming removed 6 bases from V and 12 bases from J, with 15 bases in between. Germline CDR1 SGHTA, CDR2 FQGNSA. The CDR3 spans 12 residues. As DNA, the CDR3 is TGTGCCAGCAGTTGGACCGGGTTTACTCAGTACTTC. It is translated as CASSWTGFTQYF.

This clonotype was counted between two and nine times. This chain connects TRBV7-6 to TRBJ1-1; TRBD1 might be the D (6 bases). Trimming stripped 5 bases from V and 3 bases from J, with 10 bases between. The CDR3 length is 13 residues. The germline V gene encodes CDR1 SGHVS and CDR2 FNYEAQ. As DNA, the CDR3 is TGTGCCAGCAGCCGTGGGGGCTACACTGAAGCTTTCTTT. Protein sequence: CASSRGGYTEAFF.

V is TRBV20-1 and J is TRBJ2-3, with D tentatively TRBD1 or TRBD2 (5 bases each). There are 14 residues in the CDR3. Germline V lookup: CDR1 DFQATT, CDR2 SNEGSKA (reference sequence). Trimming left V 6 bases short and J 6 bases short, with 19 bases between. CDR3 DNA sequence: TGCAGTGCCAGCCGAGGGGCAGGATGGGATACGCAGTATTTT. Encoded protein: CSASRGAGWDTQYF.

The chain is built from TRBV2 and TRBJ2-7; maybe TRBD1 (7 bases). The V end was cut by 4 bases, the J end by 2 bases, with 15 bases between. The CDR3 loop spans 15 amino acids. Germline lookup yields CDR1 SNHLY and CDR2 FYNNEI. CDR3 amino acids: CASSAWQGGAYEQYF. For the CDR3, the DNA is TGTGCCAGCAGTGCTTGGCAGGGGGGCGCCTACGAGCAGTACTTC.

This clonotype appeared many times. The rearrangement joins TRBV7-2 to TRBJ1-6; a possible D gene is TRBD1 (5 bases). Germline lookup yields CDR1 SGHTA and CDR2 FQGNSA. The CDR3 consists of 15 residues. Trimming stripped 1 base from V and 8 bases from J, with 12 bases between. CDR3 residues: CASSLVSRADSPLHF. The CDR3, as DNA: TGTGCCAGCAGCTTAGTGAGCAGGGCCGATTCACCCCTCCACTTT.

V is TRBV2 and J is TRBJ1-4, with no clear D. In germline, CDR1 is SNHLY, CDR2 FYNNEI. Trimming stripped 0 bases from V and 7 bases from J, with 12 bases between. This CDR3 has 15 residues. CDR3 region: CASSEAQGGGEKLFF. CDR3 DNA sequence: TGTGCCAGCAGTGAAGCGCAAGGAGGCGGTGAAAAACTGTTTTTT.

This clonotype was seen at least ten times. The J gene is TRBJ2-3, the V gene TRBV7-2, with 9 bases that match TRBD2. V lost 1 base, J lost 6 bases, and 11 bases stayed unmatched. The CDR3 has 17 amino acids. Germline values: CDR1 SGHTA, CDR2 FQGNSA. In nucleotides, the CDR3 is TGTGCCAGCAGCTTAGTAGTAGCGGGAGATGCACGTGATACGCAGTATTTT. This encodes CASSLVVAGDARDTQYF. The whole variable domain, remainder taken from reference TRBV7-2 and TRBJ2-3, is GAGVSQSPSNKVTEKGKDVELRCDPISGHTALYWYRQSLGQGLEFLIYFQGNSAPDKSGLPSDRFSAERTGGSVSTLTIQRTQQEDSAVYLCASSLVVAGDARDTQYFGPGTRLTVL.

The gene calls are TRBV7-2 and TRBJ2-4; 9 nucleotides match TRBD1. CDR3 length: 16 residues. The germline V gene has CDR1 SGHTA and CDR2 FQGNSA. J was trimmed by 0 bases and V by 1 base; bases with no gene match: 1. The DNA for the CDR3 is TGTGCCAGCAGCTTAGTGGGACAGGGAGCCAAAAACATTCAGTACTTC. Its protein product is CASSLVGQGAKNIQYF.

The chain has TRBV12-3 or TRBV12-4 and TRBJ2-5, with TRBD1 matching 10 bases. J lost 4 bases, V lost 7 bases, and 3 bases had no gene match. The CDR3 extends over 13 amino acids. The CDR3: CASNRDRGETQYF. CDR3 coding DNA: TGTGCCAGCAACCGGGACAGGGGAGAGACCCAGTACTTC.

V is TRBV4-1 and J is TRBJ2-7, with TRBD2 identical over 9 bases. V trimming: 1 base; J trimming: 0 bases; junction bases outside the gene matches: 10. The CDR3 spans 18 residues. CDR1 is MGHRA and CDR2 is YSYEKL in the germline V gene. CDR3 loop: CASSQGGAGGVPSYEQYF. Here the CDR3 DNA reads TGCGCCAGCAGCCAAGGAGGGGCGGGAGGGGTTCCCTCCTACGAGCAGTACTTC.

This clonotype was observed once. The chain carries TRBV10-3 and TRBJ2-6; 7 positions agree with TRBD1. CDR3 size: 15 residues. Germline loops: CDR1 ENHRY, CDR2 SYGVKD. The V and J ends lost 8 bases and 4 bases, in that order; junction bases with no gene match: 8. The CDR3 sequence is CAIGSRGYGANVLTF. The CDR3 DNA follows: TGTGCCATCGGATCCAGGGGGTACGGGGCCAACGTCCTGACTTTC.

The rearrangement uses TRBV15 and TRBJ2-4; no definite D call. The length of the CDR3 is 14 residues. The V end lost 3 bases, the J end lost 8 bases, and 14 bases lay between the germline ends. Germline V lookup: CDR1 LNHNV, CDR2 YYDKDF (reference sequence). The CDR3 protein is CATSSALPADIQYF. In DNA, the CDR3 is TGTGCCACCAGCAGTGCACTACCTGCGGACATTCAGTACTTC.

The rearrangement uses TRBV6-1 and TRBJ1-5, with 8 bases identical to TRBD1. CDR3 length equals 13 residues. V shed 10 bases, J shed 6 bases, and the junction held 8 bases outside the gene matches. Germline CDR1 is MNHNS and CDR2 is SASEGT. Here the CDR3 DNA reads TGTGCCATCACGACAGGGGTGGGTCAGCCCCAGCATTTT. Encoded protein: CAITTGVGQPQHF.

The CDR3 region has the DNA TGTGCCAGCTCACCACTCCCCCGGGACAACTACGAGCAGTACTTC. It translates to CASSPLPRDNYEQYF. This chain connects TRBV18 to TRBJ2-7; D is perhaps TRBD1 (6 bases). CDR1 is KGHSH, CDR2 LQKENI, per germline. Trimming shortened V by 1 base and J by 3 bases, and 13 bases separated the two germline ends. The CDR3 is 15 residues long. Full variable domain (remainder filled in from reference TRBV18 and TRBJ2-7): NAGVMQNPRHLVRRRGQEARLRCSPMKGHSHVYWYRQLPEEGLKFMVYLQKENIIDESGMPKERFSAEFPKEGPSILRIQQVVRGDSAAYFCASSPLPRDNYEQYFGPGTRLTVT.

Concerning this clonotype itself: The junction shows a germline mismatch at one end, possibly a read error. This sequence joins TRBV7-6 and TRBJ1-6; D gene ambiguous. Germline assignment: CDR1 SGHVS and CDR2 FNYEAQ. This CDR3 region has 16 residues. The CDR3 DNA reads as TGTACCAGCAGCTTATTCGGTCGACCCAGCAATTCACCCCTCCACTTT. This gives the protein CTSSLFGRPSNSPLHF.

In this sample, this clonotype turned up many times. J is TRBJ1-5 and V is TRBV7-8; D gene unclear. CDR3 length: 12 amino acids. Germline V gene sequence: CDR1 SGHVS, CDR2 FQNEAQ. Trimming shortened V by 1 base and J by 9 bases, and 7 bases separated the two germline ends. As DNA, the CDR3 is TGTGCCAGCAGCTTAGAGCTGGGGCCCCAGCATTTT. Its translation is CASSLELGPQHF.

This clonotype was observed many times. The chain has TRBV7-8 and TRBJ2-5; tentative D call: TRBD2 (5 bases). This CDR3 has 15 residues. Trimming removed 0 bases from V and 1 base from J, with 9 bases in between. CDR1 and CDR2 (germline): SGHVS, FQNEAQ. CDR3 coding DNA: TGTGCCAGCAGCTTAGCGCGTCGGGGCCAAGAGACCCAGTACTTC. It specifies CASSLARRGQETQYF.

CDR3 residues: CASRVRGSYNEQFF. CDR3 bases: TGTGCCAGCAGGGTCCGGGGGTCCTACAATGAGCAGTTCTTC. V and J are TRBV28 and TRBJ2-1, with D perhaps TRBD2 (6 bases). CDR3 length: 14 amino acids. Trimming left V 6 bases short and J 1 base short, with 10 bases between. From germline, CDR1 is MDHEN and CDR2 SYDVKM.

Only a few counts were recorded for this clonotype. The chain couples TRBV6-2 or TRBV6-3 to TRBJ2-7; maybe TRBD1 (5 bases). V lost 5 bases, J lost 3 bases, and 14 bases lay in between. Per the germline V gene, CDR1 is MNHEY and CDR2 is SVGEGT. This CDR3 contains 14 residues. This CDR3 is CASSRQSLLYEQYF. The CDR3 nucleotides are TGTGCCAGCAGTAGACAGTCTCTTCTCTACGAGCAGTACTTC.

The genes are TRBV5-1 and TRBJ2-1; perhaps D is TRBD1 or TRBD2 (5 bases each). The V gene lost 4 bases and the J gene lost 8 bases, with 16 bases spanning the gap. The length of the CDR3 is 14 residues. CDR1 is SGHRS and CDR2 is YFSETQ in the germline V gene. CDR3: CASSGVSGTYEQFF. DNA of the CDR3: TGCGCCAGCAGCGGGGTTTCGGGGACCTATGAGCAGTTCTTC.

This clonotype was seen only a few times. This chain links TRBV6-6 with TRBJ2-2; no reliable D call. This CDR3 comprises 15 residues. V was clipped by 4 bases and J by 6 bases, with 15 bases between them. Germline-derived CDR1 and CDR2 are MNHNY and SVGAGI (reference sequence). The CDR3 region is CASSSAVGIPGELFF. The CDR3 bases are TGTGCCAGCAGTTCGGCCGTGGGAATTCCCGGGGAGCTGTTTTTT.